This is a list of T cell receptor beta chains from one sample in a study of technical replicates of blood from a handful of donors. Using immunoSEQ multiplex PCR, the repertoire was profiled, and TCRdb retains in-frame clones only, with some absent. There are approximately 95,000 clones in the sample; around 96% occur only once, and approximately 0.36% lies in the top ten. Sequencing used T cells isolated from PBMCs. The receptors here all came from a human donor in good health. Both conserved end residues are part of each CDR3. D genes are given only for firm matches. Clone size is shown for a subset of rows, as once, few, many or a class of expanded clone.

d_call	j_call	v_call	clone_size	cdr3_aa	cdr3_nt
TRBD1	TRBJ2-7	TRBV9	.	CASSPGTANSLYEQYF	TGTGCCAGCAGCCCAGGGACAGCTAATTCCCTCTACGAGCAGTACTTC
TRBD2	TRBJ2-1	TRBV6-1	few	CASSGGWTSGYNEQFF	TGTGCCAGCAGTGGAGGCTGGACTAGCGGCTACAATGAGCAGTTCTTC
.	TRBJ1-5	TRBV27	.	CASSIGAPLGRGREGQPQHF	TGTGCCAGCAGTATCGGGGCCCCCCTAGGGAGGGGTAGAGAGGGTCAGCCCCAGCATTTT
.	TRBJ2-7	TRBV6-5	.	CASSNGQPYEQYF	TGTGCCAGCAGTAACGGACAGCCCTACGAGCAGTACTTC
.	TRBJ1-5	TRBV2	.	CATSMAGGRQPQHF	TGTGCCACCTCTATGGCAGGAGGAAGGCAGCCCCAGCATTTT
.	TRBJ2-1	TRBV19	.	CASRDGGLYNEQFF	TGTGCCAGTAGGGACGGAGGACTATACAATGAGCAGTTCTTC
.	TRBJ2-3	TRBV29-1	.	CSVARDTQYF	TGCAGCGTTGCCAGAGATACGCAGTATTTT
.	TRBJ1-1	TRBV5-5	.	CASSLSLSGTEAFF	TGTGCCAGCAGCCTTTCCCTCAGTGGCACTGAAGCTTTCTTT
TRBD1	TRBJ2-1	TRBV19	.	CASSIGTGVWESVYNEQFF	TGTGCCAGTAGTATAGGGACAGGGGTATGGGAGAGCGTTTACAATGAGCAGTTCTTC
.	TRBJ2-5	TRBV5-6	.	CASSLDSMEETQYF	TGTGCCAGCAGCTTGGACAGTATGGAAGAGACCCAGTACTTC
.	TRBJ1-2	TRBV10-1	.	CASRERYGYTF	TGCGCCAGCAGGGAGCGGTATGGCTACACCTTC